This entry lists 5 T cell receptor beta chains sequenced from one sample in a study of blood T cell repertoires in COVID-19. Assay used: immunoSEQ multiplex PCR; TCRdb lists only in-frame clones, some missing. Of some 130,000 clones listed, roughly 83% are singletons. Material for sequencing was peripheral blood. The source is a man aged 60 to 69 with acute or convalescent COVID-19.

V usage is TRBV6-6 and J usage is TRBJ2-7; no clear D gene. Trimming pared 5 bases from V and 2 bases from J, leaving 10 bases between. This CDR3 has 13 residues. The germline gives CDR1 MNHNY, CDR2 SVGAGI (reference sequence). The chain's CDR3 is CASSRSPAYEQYF. CDR3 DNA: TGTGCCAGCAGTCGATCCCCCGCCTACGAGCAGTACTTC.

The chain combines TRBV29-1 with TRBJ1-1; D remains ambiguous. V was clipped by 6 bases and J by 1 base, with 9 bases between them. The CDR3 has 12 amino acids. The V gene's germline CDR1 is SQVTM and CDR2 ANQGSEA. CDR3 DNA sequence: TGCAGCGTCAAGAGGCCGAACACTGAAGCTTTCTTT. The encoded protein is CSVKRPNTEAFF.

This clone has a handful of counts. This chain joins TRBV5-1 and TRBJ2-5; TRBD1 matches 11 bases. The CDR3 is made up of 16 amino acids. J lost 4 bases, V lost 1 base, and 6 bases had no gene match. The V gene's germline CDR1 is SGHRS and CDR2 YFSETQ. The CDR3 DNA reads as TGCGCCAGCAGCTTGCTGGGACAGGGGGTAGGAGAGACCCAGTACTTC. Encoded protein: CASSLLGQGVGETQYF.

This clone occurred once. The rearrangement links TRBV18 to TRBJ1-5; D unresolved. Germline V CDR1 and CDR2: KGHSH, LQKENI. This CDR3 comprises 13 residues. The V gene lost 2 bases and the J gene lost 6 bases, with 8 bases spanning the gap. The CDR3 DNA sequence: TGTGCCAGCTCACCAGGGCCCTTTCAGCCCCAGCATTTT. Its translation is CASSPGPFQPQHF. Full variable domain (outside the CDR3, taken from reference TRBV18 and TRBJ1-5): NAGVMQNPRHLVRRRGQEARLRCSPMKGHSHVYWYRQLPEEGLKFMVYLQKENIIDESGMPKERFSAEFPKEGPSILRIQQVVRGDSAAYFCASSPGPFQPQHFGDGTRLSIL.

The CDR3 reads CAIRPGTSGNTGELFF. CDR3 in DNA: TGTGCCATCAGGCCCGGGACTAGCGGGAACACCGGGGAGCTGTTTTTT. The chain uses TRBV10-3 and TRBJ2-2, with 11 bases that match TRBD2. V was clipped by 6 bases and J by 1 base; unmatched bases: 4. This CDR3 has 16 residues. Germline V gene sequence: CDR1 ENHRY, CDR2 SYGVKD.